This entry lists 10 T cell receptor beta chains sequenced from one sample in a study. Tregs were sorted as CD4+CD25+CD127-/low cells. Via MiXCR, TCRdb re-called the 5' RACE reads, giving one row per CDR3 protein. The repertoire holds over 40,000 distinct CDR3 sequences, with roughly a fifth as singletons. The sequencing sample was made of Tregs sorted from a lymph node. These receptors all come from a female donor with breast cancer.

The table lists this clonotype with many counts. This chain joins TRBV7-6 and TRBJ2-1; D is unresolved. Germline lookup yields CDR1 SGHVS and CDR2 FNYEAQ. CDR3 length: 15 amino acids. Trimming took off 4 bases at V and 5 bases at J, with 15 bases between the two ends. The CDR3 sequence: CASSSYRVKNNEQFF. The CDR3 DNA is TGTGCCAGCAGCTCCTACAGAGTTAAAAACAATGAGCAGTTCTTC. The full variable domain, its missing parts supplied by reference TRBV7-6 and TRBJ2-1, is GAGVSQSPRYKVTKRGQDVALRCDPISGHVSLYWYRQALGQGPEFLTYFNYEAQQDKSGLPNDRFSAERPEGSISTLTIQRTEQRDSAMYRCASSSYRVKNNEQFFGPGTRLTVL.

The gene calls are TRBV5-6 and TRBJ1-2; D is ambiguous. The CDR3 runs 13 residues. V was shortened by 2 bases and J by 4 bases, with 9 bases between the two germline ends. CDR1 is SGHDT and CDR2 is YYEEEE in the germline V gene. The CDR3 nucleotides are TGTGCCAGCAGCTTCTGGGGTGGCTATGGCTACACCTTC. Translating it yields CASSFWGGYGYTF.

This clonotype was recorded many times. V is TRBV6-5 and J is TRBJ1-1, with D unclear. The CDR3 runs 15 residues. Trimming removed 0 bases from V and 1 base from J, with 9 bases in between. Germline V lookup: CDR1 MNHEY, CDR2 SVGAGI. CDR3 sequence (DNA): TGTGCCAGCAGTTACTCCCGGTATTCGAACACTGAAGCTTTCTTT. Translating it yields CASSYSRYSNTEAFF.

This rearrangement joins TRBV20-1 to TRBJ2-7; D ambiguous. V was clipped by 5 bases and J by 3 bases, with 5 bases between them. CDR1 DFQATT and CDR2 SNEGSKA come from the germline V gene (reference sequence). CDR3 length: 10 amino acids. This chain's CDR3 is CSAGDYEQYF. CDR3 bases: TGCAGTGCTGGGGACTACGAGCAGTACTTC.

CDR3 protein: CASSPGYKEEKLFF. CDR3 sequence (DNA): TGTGCCAGCAGCCCCGGGTATAAAGAAGAAAAACTGTTTTTT. The J gene is TRBJ1-4, the V gene TRBV7-3; no clear D gene. With 5 bases removed from V and 8 bases from J, the gap between germline ends came to 15 bases. The germline CDR1 and CDR2 sequences are SGHTA and FQGTGA. This CDR3 is built from 14 residues.

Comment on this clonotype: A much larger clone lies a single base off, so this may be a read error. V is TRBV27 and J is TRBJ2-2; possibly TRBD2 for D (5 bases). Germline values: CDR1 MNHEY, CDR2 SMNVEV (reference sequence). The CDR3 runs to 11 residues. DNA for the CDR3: TGTGCCAGCAGTTCCACCGGGGAGCTGCTTTTT. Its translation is CASSSTGELLF.

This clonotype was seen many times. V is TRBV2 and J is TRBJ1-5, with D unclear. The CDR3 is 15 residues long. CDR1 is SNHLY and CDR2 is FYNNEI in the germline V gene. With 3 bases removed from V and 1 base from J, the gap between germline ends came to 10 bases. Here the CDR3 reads CASSDRGGSNQPQHF. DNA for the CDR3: TGTGCCAGCAGTGATCGGGGTGGCAGCAATCAGCCCCAGCATTTT.

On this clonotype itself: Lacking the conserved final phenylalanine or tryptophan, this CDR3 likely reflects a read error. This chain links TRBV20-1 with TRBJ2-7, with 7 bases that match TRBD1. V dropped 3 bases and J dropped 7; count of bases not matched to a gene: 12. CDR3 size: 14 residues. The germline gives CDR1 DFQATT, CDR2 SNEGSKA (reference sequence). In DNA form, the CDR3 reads TGCAGTGCTAGGGATTACGGGACAGCCGAGGAGCAGTACTCC. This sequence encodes CSARDYGTAEEQYS.

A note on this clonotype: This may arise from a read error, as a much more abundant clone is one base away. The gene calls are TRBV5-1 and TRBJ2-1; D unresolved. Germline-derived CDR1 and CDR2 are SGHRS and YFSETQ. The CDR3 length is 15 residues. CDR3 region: CAGSLTHFSYNEQFF. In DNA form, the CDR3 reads TGCGCCGGCAGCCTGACTCATTTCTCCTACAATGAGCAGTTCTTC.

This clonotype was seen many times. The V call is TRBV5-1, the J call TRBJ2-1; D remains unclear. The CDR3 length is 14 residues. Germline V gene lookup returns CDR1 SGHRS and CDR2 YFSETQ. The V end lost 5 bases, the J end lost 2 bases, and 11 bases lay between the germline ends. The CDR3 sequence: CASSFSRAYNEQFF. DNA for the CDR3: TGCGCCAGCAGTTTTTCACGGGCCTACAATGAGCAGTTCTTC.